This T cell receptor beta chain was sequenced during a study of blood T cell repertoires in COVID-19. Study as a whole: COVID-19 samples, acute and convalescent, were from the United States, Italy and Spain. PBMCs, B-cell-depleted T cells, or T cells provided the cDNA or gDNA that made up the material.

Method: immunoSEQ multiplex PCR; TCRdb's copy keeps in-frame clones and lacks some. Of 45,000 to 55,000 clones in the sample, roughly 85% were seen once. V lost 4 bases and J 4 bases, leaving 12 bases between the germline ends. Germline-derived CDR1 and CDR2 are SGHTA and FQGNSA. CDR3 length: 14 residues. This rearrangement joins TRBV7-2 to TRBJ2-3, with a possible D match to TRBD2 (5 bases). The TCR was taken from a human donor in a cohort sampled during active COVID-19. The sample consisted of peripheral blood. CDR3 in DNA: TGTGCCAGCAGCTCTGGAGGTCCAGCAGATACGCAGTATTTT. This sequence encodes CASSSGGPADTQYF.